This T cell receptor (beta chain) was identified in a study of cytomegalovirus exposure and HLA in healthy donors. PCR primers comprised 60 Vbeta and 13 Jbeta primers. Only in-frame clones appear in the TCRdb table, and some are missing; sequencing was by immunoSEQ multiplex PCR. This repertoire shows about 190,000 clones, about four fifths found once; its top ten account for about 4.6%. Germline loops: CDR1 MNHEY, CDR2 SMNVEV (reference sequence). V lost 1 base and J lost 0, with 10 bases in between. There are 16 residues in the CDR3. The sequenced sample was PBMCs. The sequence was collected from a man younger than 40 in good health and CMV-seropositive. The V call is TRBV27, the J call TRBJ1-5; D possibly corresponds to TRBD1 (6 bases). The CDR3 here is CASSLWSRGSNQPQHF. DNA for the CDR3: TGTGCCAGCAGTTTATGGAGCAGGGGTAGCAATCAGCCCCAGCATTTT.